This T cell receptor (beta chain) appears in the sequencing data of a study of blood T cell repertoires in COVID-19. V shed 4 bases and J 0 bases; nucleotides not matched to a gene: 4. Germline assignment: CDR1 LGHDT and CDR2 YNNKEL (reference sequence). The CDR3 extends over 15 amino acids. Clones were sequenced by immunoSEQ multiplex PCR, and TCRdb holds only the in-frame ones, with some missing. The profile shows about 140,000 clones, approximately 80% of them singletons. V is TRBV3-1 (or the pseudogene TRBV3-2) and J is TRBJ2-3; TRBD1 agrees at 7 bases. The sequenced sample was PBMCs or T cells enriched from blood (not recorded which). The clonotype was recovered from a man aged 65 to 85 who had been exposed to COVID-19. The CDR3 loop reads CASSPRQGSTDTQYF. DNA of the CDR3: TGTGCCAGCAGCCCCCGACAGGGTAGCACAGATACGCAGTATTTT.